This T cell receptor beta chain was documented in a study of T cell repertoires in cytomegalovirus infection. Trimming removed 5 bases at V and 2 bases at J, with 9 bases between. The CDR3 runs 13 residues. Germline V lookup: CDR1 MNHEY, CDR2 SVGAGI. TCRdb re-derived calls from the reads in MiXCR, one entry per CDR3 protein. The data hold approximately 290,000 distinct CDR3 sequences, with about 26% observed a single time. The genes are TRBV6-5 and TRBJ1-1; the D is unclear. Material for sequencing was PBMCs. This receptor was taken from a human donor in good health (CMV status not recorded). Some clones in this sample may be carry-over from other donors' samples. This CDR3 reads CASSDDPNTEAFF. CDR3 nucleotides: TGTGCCAGCAGTGACGACCCAAACACTGAAGCTTTCTTT.